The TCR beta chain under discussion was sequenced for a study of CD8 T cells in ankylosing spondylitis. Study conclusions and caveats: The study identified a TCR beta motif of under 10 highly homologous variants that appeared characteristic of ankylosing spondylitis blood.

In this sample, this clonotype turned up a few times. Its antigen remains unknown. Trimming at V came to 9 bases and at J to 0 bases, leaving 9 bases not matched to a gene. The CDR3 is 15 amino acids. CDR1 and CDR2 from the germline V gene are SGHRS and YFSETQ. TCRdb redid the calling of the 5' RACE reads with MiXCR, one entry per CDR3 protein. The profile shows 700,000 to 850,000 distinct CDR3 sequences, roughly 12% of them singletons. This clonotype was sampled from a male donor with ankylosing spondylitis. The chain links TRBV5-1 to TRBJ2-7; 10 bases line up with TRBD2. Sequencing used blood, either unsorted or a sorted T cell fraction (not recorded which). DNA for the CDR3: TGCGCCACTGGGGTAGCGGGAGGTTCCTCCTACGAGCAGTACTTC. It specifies CATGVAGGSSYEQYF. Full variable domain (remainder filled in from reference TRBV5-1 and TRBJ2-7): KAGVTQTPRYLIKTRGQQVTLSCSPISGHRSVSWYQQTPGQGLQFLFEYFSETQRNKGNFPGRFSGRQFSNSRSEMNVSTLELGDSALYLCATGVAGGSSYEQYFGPGTRLTVT.